A single sample gave rise to the 17 T cell receptor beta chains below, sequenced in a study of blood T cell repertoires in COVID-19. Sequenced by immunoSEQ multiplex PCR; TCRdb stores in-frame clones only, minus some. The data hold over 150,000 clones, with around four fifths observed a single time. The sample was peripheral blood. The receptors come from an elderly woman with COVID-19, enrolled during active disease.

The V and J genes are TRBV5-1 and TRBJ1-1; D remains ambiguous. The germline V and J ends were trimmed by 4 bases and 3 bases, with 10 bases remaining between them. This CDR3 has 13 amino acids. The V gene's germline CDR1 is SGHRS and CDR2 YFSETQ. The CDR3 DNA follows: TGCGCCAGCAGCAAAAAGCTCGACACTGAAGCTTTCTTT. Translating it yields CASSKKLDTEAFF.

The chain recombines TRBV5-1 with TRBJ1-1; D unresolved. Trimming shortened V by 0 bases and J by 1 base, and 7 bases separated the two germline ends. Germline loops: CDR1 SGHRS, CDR2 YFSETQ. This CDR3 is built from 14 residues. The CDR3 protein is CASSLERRNTEAFF. The CDR3 DNA reads as TGCGCCAGCAGCTTGGAACGGAGGAACACTGAAGCTTTCTTT.

V and J are TRBV5-1 and TRBJ1-3; 7 nucleotides line up with TRBD1. This CDR3 contains 15 residues. Germline V gives CDR1 SGHRS, CDR2 YFSETQ. The V segment lost 0 bases and the J segment 3 bases; nucleotides outside the gene matches: 3. DNA of the CDR3: TGCGCCAGCAGCTTGGACCAGGGGGATGGAAACACCATATATTTT. Amino acids: CASSLDQGDGNTIYF.

This clone showed up just once. The chain carries TRBV27 and TRBJ2-2; 8 positions match TRBD2. Germline V gene lookup returns CDR1 MNHEY and CDR2 SMNVEV (reference sequence). The J segment lost 4 bases and the V segment lost 4 bases, leaving 5 bases of the junction unmatched. The CDR3 spans 15 residues. CDR3 in DNA: TGTGCCAGCAGTTGGAGAACTAGCGGCACCGGGGAGCTGTTTTTT. Protein sequence: CASSWRTSGTGELFF.

The chain carries TRBV5-5 and TRBJ1-6; TRBD1 matches at 9 bases. The CDR3 runs to 13 residues. V was clipped by 4 bases and J by 10 bases; unmatched bases: 3. CDR1 is SGHKS, CDR2 YYEKEE, per germline (reference sequence). CDR3 region: CASSPGQGSPLHF. In DNA, the CDR3 is TGTGCCAGCAGCCCGGGACAGGGCTCACCCCTCCACTTT. Looking up the rest from reference TRBV5-5 and TRBJ1-6 gives the full variable domain: DAGVTQSPTHLIKTRGQQVTLRCSPISGHKSVSWYQQVLGQGPQFIFQYYEKEERGRGNFPDRFSARQFPNYSSELNVNALLLGDSALYLCASSPGQGSPLHFGNGTRLTVT.

This clone showed up just once. V usage is TRBV12-3 or TRBV12-4 and J usage is TRBJ2-7, with 7 bases matching TRBD1. With 4 bases clipped from V and 7 bases from J, the junction kept 7 bases outside the gene matches. The CDR3 extends over 13 amino acids. This CDR3 is CASSYDRASEQYF. The CDR3 DNA follows: TGTGCCAGCAGTTACGACAGGGCCAGTGAGCAGTACTTC.

The chain joins TRBV9 to TRBJ2-2; 8 bases line up with TRBD2. In germline, CDR1 is SGDLS, CDR2 YYNGEE. The CDR3 spans 15 residues. V lost 1 base, J lost 5 bases, and 4 bases stayed unmatched. The CDR3: CASSVRGLVTGELFF. Here the CDR3 DNA reads TGTGCCAGCAGCGTACGGGGACTAGTGACCGGGGAGCTGTTTTTT.

The chain joins TRBV7-9 to TRBJ1-2; 7 bases fit TRBD1. The CDR3 extends over 15 amino acids. Germline loops: CDR1 SEHNR, CDR2 FQNEAQ (reference sequence). V dropped 6 bases and J dropped 5; count of bases not matched to a gene: 12. Here the CDR3 DNA reads TGTGCCAGCAGACGCGTCGGGACAGAAAATTATGGCTACACCTTC. Its protein is CASRRVGTENYGYTF.

This clone was picked up a small number of times. The V gene is TRBV19, the J gene TRBJ1-6, with no clear D. Germline V lookup: CDR1 LNHDA, CDR2 SQIVND (reference sequence). CDR3 length equals 14 residues. The V end lost 1 base, the J end lost 7 bases, and 8 bases lay between the germline ends. The CDR3 DNA reads TGTGCCAGTAGTATAGGTCTCGTGAATTCACCCCTCCACTTT. Its translation is CASSIGLVNSPLHF.

The chain carries TRBV14 and TRBJ1-1; no definite D call. Trimming removed 2 bases from V and 7 bases from J, with 8 bases in between. Germline V gene lookup returns CDR1 SGHDN and CDR2 FVKESK. The CDR3 runs to 12 residues. CDR3 sequence: CASSQYAGEAFF. The DNA of the CDR3 is TGTGCCAGCAGCCAATACGCGGGTGAAGCTTTCTTT.

This chain's CDR3 is CATSEGGRNTEAFF. The CDR3 region has the DNA TGTGCCACCAGTGAAGGCGGGCGGAACACTGAAGCTTTCTTT. This chain links TRBV24-1 with TRBJ1-1; D call uncertain. Germline CDR1 is KGHDR and CDR2 is SFDVKD. CDR3 length equals 14 residues. The V end lost 4 bases, the J end lost 1 base, and 9 bases lay between the germline ends.

DNA of the CDR3: TGCGCCAGCAGCCAAGGCAACAGGGGAGCTAACTATGGCTACACCTTC. Translated: CASSQGNRGANYGYTF. This rearrangement joins TRBV4-1 to TRBJ1-2, with 7 bases identical to TRBD1. The CDR3 loop spans 16 amino acids. J lost 0 bases, V lost 1 base, and 5 bases had no gene match. CDR1 and CDR2 from the germline V gene are MGHRA and YSYEKL.

This clone showed up just a few times. This chain links TRBV11-3 with TRBJ2-1, with 10 bases identical to TRBD2. Germline V gene lookup returns CDR1 SGHNT and CDR2 YENEEA. The CDR3 covers 15 residues. The trim removed 5 bases at V and 9 bases at J, leaving 10 bases unmatched. The CDR3 nucleotides are TGTGCCAGCAGCCCAAGCGGGGGGGTCTTCGGTGAGCAGTTCTTC. It encodes CASSPSGGVFGEQFF. Combining the CDR3 with reference TRBV11-3 and TRBJ2-1 gives the whole variable domain EAGVVQSPRYKIIEKKQPVAFWCNPISGHNTLYWYLQNLGQGPELLIRYENEEAVDDSQLPKDRFSAERLKGVDSTLKIQPAELGDSAVYLCASSPSGGVFGEQFFGPGTRLTVL.

A few counts support this clone. The chain links TRBV12-3 or TRBV12-4 to TRBJ1-2, with D uncertain. The CDR3 runs 11 residues. Between the trimmed V and J ends, which lost 4 bases and 7 bases, there was a span of 7 bases. The CDR3 DNA sequence: TGTGCCAGCAGTTCGGGGTTTGGCTACACCTTC. Its translation: CASSSGFGYTF.

The count of this clone is one. The genes are TRBV6-1 and TRBJ1-1; D not certain. Germline V gives CDR1 MNHNS, CDR2 SASEGT. The CDR3 spans 14 residues. Trimming left V 1 base short and J 1 base short, with 7 bases between. In DNA form, the CDR3 reads TGTGCCAGCAGTGAAGGACTCAGGAACACTGAAGCTTTCTTT. Translation: CASSEGLRNTEAFF.

This clone was observed a handful of times. This chain uses TRBV5-4 with TRBJ2-7; 9 bases map to TRBD2. The trim removed 0 bases at V and 2 bases at J, leaving 3 bases unmatched. This CDR3 region has 15 residues. Germline values: CDR1 SGHNT, CDR2 YYREEE (reference sequence). The CDR3 reads CASSLGSGGAYEQYF. As DNA, the CDR3 is TGTGCCAGCAGCTTGGGTAGCGGGGGTGCCTACGAGCAGTACTTC.

The chain combines TRBV4-1 with TRBJ2-1; D not resolved. Looked up from germline, CDR1 is MGHRA and CDR2 is YSYEKL. Deletions cut 1 base from V and 8 bases from J, with 15 bases between. The CDR3 runs 15 residues. The CDR3 loop reads CASSQGLSRFDEQFF. The CDR3 DNA reads TGCGCCAGCAGCCAAGGCCTTTCGCGTTTCGATGAGCAGTTCTTC.